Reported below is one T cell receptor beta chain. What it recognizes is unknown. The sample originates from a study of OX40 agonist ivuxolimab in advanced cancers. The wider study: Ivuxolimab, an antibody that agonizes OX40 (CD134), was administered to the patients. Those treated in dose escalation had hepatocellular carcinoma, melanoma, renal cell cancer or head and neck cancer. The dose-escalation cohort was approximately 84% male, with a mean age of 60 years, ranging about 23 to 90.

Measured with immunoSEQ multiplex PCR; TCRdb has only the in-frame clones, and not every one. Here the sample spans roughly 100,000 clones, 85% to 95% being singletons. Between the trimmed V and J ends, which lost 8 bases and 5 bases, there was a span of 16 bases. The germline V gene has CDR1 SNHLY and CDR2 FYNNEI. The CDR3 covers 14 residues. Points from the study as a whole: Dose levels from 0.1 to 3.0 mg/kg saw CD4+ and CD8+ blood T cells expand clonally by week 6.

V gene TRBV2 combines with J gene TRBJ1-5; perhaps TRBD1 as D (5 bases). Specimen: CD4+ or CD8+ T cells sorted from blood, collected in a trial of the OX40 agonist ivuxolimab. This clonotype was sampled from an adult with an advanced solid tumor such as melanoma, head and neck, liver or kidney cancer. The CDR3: CASSREGEYQPQHF. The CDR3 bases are TGTGCCAGCTCCAGGGAGGGTGAGTATCAGCCCCAGCATTTT. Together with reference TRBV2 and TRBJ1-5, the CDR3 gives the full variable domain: EPEVTQTPSHQVTQMGQEVILRCVPISNHLYFYWYRQILGQKVEFLVSFYNNEISEKSEIFDDQFSVERPDGSNFTLKIRSTKLEDSAMYFCASSREGEYQPQHFGDGTRLSIL.